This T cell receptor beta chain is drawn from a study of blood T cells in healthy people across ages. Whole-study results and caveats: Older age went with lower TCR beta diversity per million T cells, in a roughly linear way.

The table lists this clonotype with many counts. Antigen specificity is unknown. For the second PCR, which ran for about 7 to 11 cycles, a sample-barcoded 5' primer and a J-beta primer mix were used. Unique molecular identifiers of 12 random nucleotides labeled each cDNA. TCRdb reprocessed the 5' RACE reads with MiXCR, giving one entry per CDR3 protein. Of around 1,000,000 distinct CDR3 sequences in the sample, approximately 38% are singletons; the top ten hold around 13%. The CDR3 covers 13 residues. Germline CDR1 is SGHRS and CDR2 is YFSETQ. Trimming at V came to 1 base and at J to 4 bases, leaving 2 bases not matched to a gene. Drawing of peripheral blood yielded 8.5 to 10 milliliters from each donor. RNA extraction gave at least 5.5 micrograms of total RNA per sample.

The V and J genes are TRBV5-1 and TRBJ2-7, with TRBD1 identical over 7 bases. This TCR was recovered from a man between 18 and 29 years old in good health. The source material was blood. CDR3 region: CASSLRTGYEQYF. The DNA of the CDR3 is TGCGCCAGCAGCTTGAGGACAGGTTACGAGCAGTACTTC.